These T cell receptor beta chains were read from a single sample in a study of neoadjuvant nivolumab and ipilimumab in lung cancer. Some clones are missing from TCRdb's copy, which holds only in-frame ones; the method was immunoSEQ multiplex PCR. The sample records 15,000 to 20,000 clones, around 76% being singletons. The sample was tumor tissue, taken after neoadjuvant nivolumab, alone or with ipilimumab, at or shortly before surgery. Source of these receptors: an adult with non-small cell lung cancer. The conserved cysteine and the conserved F or W are not part of the CDR3 here.

J,V,CDR3
TRBJ1-5,TRBV10-3,ATGTGKDNQPQH
TRBJ1-2,TRBV19,ASSISQDRAYGYT
TRBJ1-1,TRBV27,ASSRQGIYTEAF
TRBJ2-1,TRBV27,ASSLSGTSGGEQF
TRBJ2-7,TRBV11-2,ASSHHSGGPSSYEQY
TRBJ2-7,TRBV18,ASSPRTSGGAGLYEQY
TRBJ2-4,TRBV2,ASSDGLAKNIQY
TRBJ2-7,TRBV6-5,ASSYPGTGGKHEQY
TRBJ2-5,TRBV5-1,ASSIGSQGERTQY
TRBJ1-2,TRBV9,ASSASRASGYT
TRBJ2-6,TRBV7-3,ASSLWAFGRGSGGANVLT
TRBJ2-1,TRBV6-5,ASTDGGAGVDEQF
TRBJ1-5,TRBV10-1,ASKELRTGRNQPQH
TRBJ1-4,TRBV14,ASSQQARGKEKLF
TRBJ2-3,TRBV5-1,ASTPGGPSTDTQY
TRBJ2-2,TRBV7-3,ASSLIGGPNTGELF
TRBJ1-2,TRBV6-1,ASSEPDGYGYT
TRBJ2-3,TRBV5-5,ASSLSSGQQRTDTQY
TRBJ1-1,TRBV5-1,ASSQTGWNTEAF
TRBJ1-2,TRBV5-1,ASSLASGQGIYGYT
TRBJ2-1,TRBV6-1,ASSALGGTEQF
TRBJ1-2,TRBV18,ASSPQVTGSNYGYT
TRBJ2-7,TRBV2,ASSDQGYEQY
TRBJ1-3,TRBV19,ASGDRSSGNTIY
TRBJ2-3,TRBV10-2,ASRAISGGGSTDTQY
TRBJ2-3,TRBV13,ASSLGTPSTDTQY
TRBJ1-4,TRBV11-2,ASSNTRANEKLF
TRBJ2-7,TRBV2,ASSEVPGAYEQY
TRBJ1-2,TRBV5-4,ASSFRGINYGYT
TRBJ2-3,TRBV5-1,ASSLSSPTDTQY
TRBJ2-2,TRBV7-8,ASRLSPAGRGGRGELF
TRBJ1-1,TRBV2,ASSRSAGYTEAF
TRBJ1-1,TRBV11-3,ASSAGQGSSTEAF